Shown below are 23 T cell receptor beta chains from a single sample sequenced in a study of cytomegalovirus exposure and HLA in healthy donors. Primers included in the PCR were 60 Vbeta and 13 Jbeta primers. The method was immunoSEQ multiplex PCR; TCRdb's version includes in-frame clones alone and lacks a portion of them. The repertoire table contains roughly 220,000 clones. The source material was PBMCs. The source of these receptors is a girl aged 2-10 years in good health and CMV-seropositive.

V gene TRBV6-4 combines with J gene TRBJ2-6; perhaps TRBD2 as D (5 bases). Germline assignment: CDR1 MRHNA and CDR2 SNTAGT. The CDR3 has 17 residues. Trimming cost V 4 bases and J 1 base, with 14 bases left between them. The CDR3 sequence: CASSALAGLSGANVLTF. The CDR3 DNA follows: TGTGCCAGCAGTGCCCTGGCGGGCCTATCTGGGGCCAACGTCCTGACTTTC.

The chain carries TRBV18 and TRBJ2-5, with D possibly being TRBD2 (5 bases). CDR3 length: 14 amino acids. Germline V gene data show CDR1 as KGHSH and CDR2 as LQKENI. Between the trimmed V and J ends, which lost 6 bases and 7 bases, there was a span of 18 bases. CDR3 DNA sequence: TGTGCCAGCTCCCCGGACTTAGGCGTGGGGACCCAGTACTTC. This translates into CASSPDLGVGTQYF.

This chain connects TRBV6-5 to TRBJ1-1; 7 bases line up with TRBD1. The V gene's germline CDR1 is MNHEY and CDR2 SVGAGI. This CDR3 has 14 amino acids. The V segment lost 2 bases and the J segment 3 bases; nucleotides outside the gene matches: 3. CDR3 in amino acids: CASSYTGVDTEAFF. The CDR3 region has the DNA TGTGCCAGCAGTTACACAGGGGTCGACACTGAAGCTTTCTTT.

The CDR3 nucleotides are TGTGCCAGCACCCTACTAGCGGGAGGCCTCCCGGGGGAGACCCAGTACTTC. Residues: CASTLLAGGLPGETQYF. V and J are TRBV21-1 and TRBJ2-5; no DNA check was done on the table's D call, TRBD2. TRBV21-1 is marked as a pseudogene. The CDR3 extends over 17 amino acids.

The chain is built from TRBV10-2 and TRBJ1-2; 9 bases are shared with TRBD1. The CDR3 runs 13 residues. CDR1 WSHSY and CDR2 SAAADI come from the germline V gene. V gave up 5 bases and J gave up 5 bases; unmatched junction bases: 3. As DNA, the CDR3 is TGCGCCAGCAGTCCCGGGACAGGGTATGGCTACACCTTC. The encoded protein is CASSPGTGYGYTF.

The CDR3 protein is CASSFSTDNTEAFF. DNA for the CDR3: TGTGCCAGCAGCTTTTCGACAGACAACACTGAAGCTTTCTTT. V is TRBV11-2 and J is TRBJ1-1, with D tentatively TRBD1 (5 bases). The V gene's germline CDR1 is SGHAT and CDR2 FQNNGV. This CDR3 has 14 residues. V lost 3 bases, J lost 2 bases, and 10 bases lay in between.

The chain recombines TRBV7-2 with TRBJ2-3; 7 bases agree with TRBD2. The CDR3 length is 13 residues. The J segment lost 5 bases and the V segment lost 8 bases, leaving 7 bases of the junction unmatched. Germline CDR1 SGHTA, CDR2 FQGNSA. The CDR3: CASRAGVEDTQYF. In DNA form, the CDR3 reads TGTGCCAGCCGGGCGGGAGTGGAAGATACGCAGTATTTT.

This rearrangement joins TRBV9 to TRBJ2-5; possible D gene TRBD1, 6 bases. The CDR3 loop spans 15 amino acids. Germline CDR1 SGDLS, CDR2 YYNGEE. V lost 0 bases and J 5 bases, leaving 14 bases between the germline ends. For the CDR3, the DNA is TGTGCCAGCAGCGTAGCTGTGGGGGCACCGGAGACCCAGTACTTC. This sequence encodes CASSVAVGAPETQYF.

V and J are TRBV28 and TRBJ1-2; TRBD1 might be the D (5 bases). Per germline, CDR1 MDHEN and CDR2 SYDVKM. Trimming left V 2 bases short and J 8 bases short, with 15 bases between. This CDR3 region has 14 residues. CDR3 in amino acids: CASSLGASSWGYTF. In nucleotides, the CDR3 is TGTGCCAGCAGTTTAGGGGCCTCCTCGTGGGGCTACACCTTC.

This chain uses TRBV19 with TRBJ1-5, with D perhaps TRBD1 (5 bases). The V end lost 6 bases, the J end lost 4 bases, and 16 bases lay between the germline ends. This CDR3 has 15 residues. Per the germline V gene, CDR1 is LNHDA and CDR2 is SQIVND (reference sequence). Written as DNA, the CDR3 is TGTGCCAGTAGCCCGATCTCGGGGGGGAATCAGCCCCAGCATTTT. Protein sequence: CASSPISGGNQPQHF.

The chain has TRBV6-5 and TRBJ2-5, with a weak D call TRBD2 (5 bases). The V and J ends lost 3 bases and 4 bases respectively, with 12 bases between them. The CDR3 consists of 14 residues. CDR1 and CDR2 from the germline V gene are MNHEY and SVGAGI. CDR3: CASSYGSAAETQYF. DNA for the CDR3: TGTGCCAGCAGTTATGGTAGCGCCGCAGAGACCCAGTACTTC.

The V gene is TRBV5-4, the J gene TRBJ1-1; D is perhaps TRBD1 (5 bases). The V gene lost 1 base and the J gene lost 6 bases, with 10 bases spanning the gap. The germline V gene has CDR1 SGHNT and CDR2 YYREEE (reference sequence). CDR3 length: 13 amino acids. CDR3 in amino acids: CASSLSGGAEAFF. The CDR3 DNA reads TGTGCCAGCAGCTTGAGTGGGGGGGCTGAAGCTTTCTTT.

The CDR3 bases are TGTGCCAGCAGCAGACTAGCGGGAGGGCCAGATACGCAGTATTTT. It translates to CASSRLAGGPDTQYF. This sequence joins TRBV11-3 and TRBJ2-3; 14 positions match TRBD2. The V gene end was trimmed by 5 bases and the J gene end by 4 bases; junction bases not matched to a gene: 2. The CDR3 is 15 amino acids. Per germline, CDR1 SGHNT and CDR2 YENEEA.

V is TRBV5-1 and J is TRBJ2-7, with 7 bases aligning to TRBD1. J lost 5 bases, V lost 4 bases, and 9 bases had no gene match. Germline lookup yields CDR1 SGHRS and CDR2 YFSETQ. CDR3 length: 14 residues. The CDR3 DNA reads TGCGCCAGCAGCCCACGACAGGGCTTCCACGAGCAGTACTTC. As protein: CASSPRQGFHEQYF.

The chain recombines TRBV15 with TRBJ2-3; D might be TRBD1 (5 bases). Trimming removed 1 base from V and 2 bases from J, with 13 bases in between. The CDR3 runs to 16 residues. Germline V gives CDR1 LNHNV, CDR2 YYDKDF (reference sequence). The CDR3 loop is CATSRGEDTFTDTQYF. CDR3 DNA sequence: TGTGCCACCAGCAGAGGCGAGGACACCTTCACAGATACGCAGTATTTT.

The CDR3 here is CASSEGSRYYGYTF. CDR3 nucleotide sequence: TGTGCCAGCAGTGAGGGCAGCCGTTATTATGGCTACACCTTC. The chain uses TRBV2 and TRBJ1-2; no clear D gene. CDR1 is SNHLY, CDR2 FYNNEI, per germline. The CDR3 runs to 14 residues. Trimming cost V 3 bases and J 5 bases, with 13 bases left between them. Drawing the rest from reference TRBV2 and TRBJ1-2, the complete variable domain is EPEVTQTPSHQVTQMGQEVILRCVPISNHLYFYWYRQILGQKVEFLVSFYNNEISEKSEIFDDQFSVERPDGSNFTLKIRSTKLEDSAMYFCASSEGSRYYGYTFGSGTRLTVV.

The V call is TRBV11-2, the J call TRBJ2-7; D not certain. In germline, CDR1 is SGHAT, CDR2 FQNNGV. V was shortened by 3 bases and J by 3 bases, with 9 bases between the two germline ends. This CDR3 region has 13 residues. CDR3 region: CASSFRQIYEQYF. The CDR3 region has the DNA TGTGCCAGCAGCTTCCGTCAGATCTACGAGCAGTACTTC.

V and J are TRBV6-5 and TRBJ1-1; tentative D call: TRBD1 (6 bases). The germline CDR1 and CDR2 sequences are MNHEY and SVGAGI. The V and J ends lost 5 bases and 2 bases respectively, with 12 bases between them. CDR3 size: 14 residues. The CDR3 nucleotides are TGTGCCAGCAGTACCTCGACAGGTAACACTGAAGCTTTCTTT. The encoded protein is CASSTSTGNTEAFF.

The chain carries TRBV19 and TRBJ2-6, with TRBD1 matching 10 bases. V trimming: 6 bases; J trimming: 1 base; junction bases outside the gene matches: 9. Looked up from germline, CDR1 is LNHDA and CDR2 is SQIVND (reference sequence). CDR3 length: 18 residues. The CDR3 loop is CASSPPGQGRSGANVLTF. In DNA form, the CDR3 reads TGTGCCAGTAGCCCCCCGGGACAGGGGAGATCTGGGGCCAACGTCCTGACTTTC.

This chain uses TRBV7-9 with TRBJ1-1, with D perhaps matching TRBD1 (6 bases). This CDR3 spans 15 amino acids. Germline lookup yields CDR1 SEHNR and CDR2 FQNEAQ (reference sequence). The V and J ends lost 5 bases and 3 bases respectively, with 16 bases between them. CDR3 bases: TGTGCCAGCAGCGCAGCTACTTCAGGGGACACTGAAGCTTTCTTT. Its protein product is CASSAATSGDTEAFF.

The chain recombines TRBV28 with TRBJ2-5; 8 positions match TRBD1. The CDR3 contains 13 residues. V lost 7 bases and J lost 5; bases outside the gene matches: 6. Germline loops: CDR1 MDHEN, CDR2 SYDVKM. CDR3: CASIPQGAETQYF. Written as DNA, the CDR3 is TGTGCCAGCATCCCTCAGGGGGCCGAGACCCAGTACTTC.

The rearrangement uses TRBV4-1 and TRBJ2-3, with 7 bases fitting TRBD2. This CDR3 is 13 amino acids long. Germline CDR1 is MGHRA and CDR2 is YSYEKL. After removal of 1 base from V and 9 bases from J, the junction contained 4 bases not matched to a gene. CDR3 in amino acids: CASSQGGGHTQYF. The CDR3 DNA reads TGCGCCAGCAGCCAAGGGGGGGGTCACACGCAGTATTTT.

The chain is built from TRBV10-2 and TRBJ1-5, with no clear D. The germline gives CDR1 WSHSY, CDR2 SAAADI. The CDR3 is 15 residues long. V lost 2 bases to trimming and J lost 0 bases, with 8 bases between them. The chain's CDR3 is CASSEVEYSNQPQHF. The CDR3 DNA reads TGCGCCAGCAGTGAGGTGGAGTATAGCAATCAGCCCCAGCATTTT.